A selection of T cell receptor beta chains follows, all from one sample in a study of shared clonotypes between healthy human individuals. Libraries were prepared by immunoSEQ multiplex PCR; TCRdb keeps only in-frame clonotypes and omits some of them. The sample contains under 150,000 clones, 65% to 75% of which appear only once. The specimen sequenced was memory CD8+ T cells sorted from blood. The receptor set was obtained from a woman in her twenties or thirties in good health. Each CDR3 is given with its conserved first and last residue. Each record gives: CDR3 protein, J gene, V gene.

CDR3 protein: CASTLDRGHTEAFF
J gene: TRBJ1-1
V gene: TRBV19

CDR3 protein: CASSEVRENAYEQYF
J gene: TRBJ2-7
V gene: TRBV2

CDR3 protein: CASSPGTGQGFYGYTF
J gene: TRBJ1-2
V gene: TRBV27

CDR3 protein: CASSQDLGMGLAGNEQFF
J gene: TRBJ2-1
V gene: TRBV4-2

CDR3 protein: CASSQQGTANYGYTF
J gene: TRBJ1-2
V gene: TRBV18

CDR3 protein: CASSHPRGGGNTIYF
J gene: TRBJ1-3
V gene: TRBV4-1

CDR3 protein: CASSDGTSGRQGSEQFF
J gene: TRBJ2-1
V gene: TRBV25-1

CDR3 protein: CSVEARRGRESPEQFF
J gene: TRBJ2-1
V gene: TRBV29-1

CDR3 protein: CASEAGGTYNEQFF
J gene: TRBJ2-1
V gene: TRBV6-5

CDR3 protein: CASSGTVNTEAFF
J gene: TRBJ1-1
V gene: TRBV2

CDR3 protein: CASSYSSGTGNEQFF
J gene: TRBJ2-1
V gene: TRBV6-6

CDR3 protein: CASSARSGAGNEQFF
J gene: TRBJ2-1
V gene: TRBV28

CDR3 protein: CASSLKSRTRNTDTQYF
J gene: TRBJ2-3
V gene: TRBV7-6

CDR3 protein: CASRTGDRSTEAFF
J gene: TRBJ1-1
V gene: TRBV19

CDR3 protein: CASSLRDRDFQPQHF
J gene: TRBJ1-5
V gene: TRBV4-2

CDR3 protein: CASSDWAGQDEQFF
J gene: TRBJ2-1
V gene: TRBV6-4

CDR3 protein: CASSQVAAVHEQYF
J gene: TRBJ2-7
V gene: TRBV4-2

CDR3 protein: CASSSPPPAPETSYGYTF
J gene: TRBJ1-2
V gene: TRBV28

CDR3 protein: CASSSPGHSSYEQYF
J gene: TRBJ2-7
V gene: TRBV28

CDR3 protein: CASSLGGGTDTQYF
J gene: TRBJ2-3
V gene: TRBV9

CDR3 protein: CASSLPGQAFYEQYF
J gene: TRBJ2-7
V gene: TRBV7-9

CDR3 protein: CASSWGRIYEQYF
J gene: TRBJ2-7
V gene: TRBV28

CDR3 protein: CATSRGGGSTDTQYF
J gene: TRBJ2-3
V gene: TRBV15

CDR3 protein: CASSDMSAGPSTDTQYF
J gene: TRBJ2-3
V gene: TRBV2

CDR3 protein: CASSFNTGTPPYEQYF
J gene: TRBJ2-7
V gene: TRBV5-5

CDR3 protein: CASSPHREATPSNEQYF
J gene: TRBJ2-7
V gene: TRBV18

CDR3 protein: CASSVLDLNTDTQYF
J gene: TRBJ2-3
V gene: TRBV2

CDR3 protein: CASSLAGLAGINEQFF
J gene: TRBJ2-1
V gene: TRBV7-6

CDR3 protein: CASSLQRDNEQFF
J gene: TRBJ2-1
V gene: TRBV7-2

CDR3 protein: CASSYSIQGNIQYF
J gene: TRBJ2-4
V gene: TRBV6-5

CDR3 protein: CASSFRGFQYF
J gene: TRBJ2-7
V gene: TRBV28

CDR3 protein: CASSLYSVNHSPVELFF
J gene: TRBJ1-4
V gene: TRBV5-5

CDR3 protein: CASSETSQGYGQPQHF
J gene: TRBJ1-5
V gene: TRBV2

CDR3 protein: CASSLVAREDTQYF
J gene: TRBJ2-3
V gene: TRBV5-1

CDR3 protein: CASSVAPGQPSYEQYF
J gene: TRBJ2-7
V gene: TRBV6-1

CDR3 protein: CASSPWDRETQYF
J gene: TRBJ2-5
V gene: TRBV27

CDR3 protein: CASRMTIPYEQYF
J gene: TRBJ2-7
V gene: TRBV28

CDR3 protein: CASSTSGYEQYF
J gene: TRBJ2-7
V gene: TRBV6-6

CDR3 protein: CASRGDRYGGNQPQHF
J gene: TRBJ1-5
V gene: TRBV2

CDR3 protein: CASSADGTGGYNEQFF
J gene: TRBJ2-1
V gene: TRBV6-4

CDR3 protein: CASSQDLFRGNEKLFF
J gene: TRBJ1-4
V gene: TRBV7-8

CDR3 protein: CASSLSPGGTEAFF
J gene: TRBJ1-1
V gene: TRBV7-9